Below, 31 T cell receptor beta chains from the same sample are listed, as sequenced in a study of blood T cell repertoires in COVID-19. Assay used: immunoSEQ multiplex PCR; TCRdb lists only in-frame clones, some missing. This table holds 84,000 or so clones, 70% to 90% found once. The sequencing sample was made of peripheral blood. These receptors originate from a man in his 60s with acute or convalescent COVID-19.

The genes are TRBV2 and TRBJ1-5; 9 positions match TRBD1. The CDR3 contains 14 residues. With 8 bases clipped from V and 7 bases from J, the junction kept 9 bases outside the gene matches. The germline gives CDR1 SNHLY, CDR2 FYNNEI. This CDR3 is CASLLQGAGQPQHF. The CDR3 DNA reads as TGTGCCAGCCTCCTACAGGGGGCGGGGCAGCCCCAGCATTTT.

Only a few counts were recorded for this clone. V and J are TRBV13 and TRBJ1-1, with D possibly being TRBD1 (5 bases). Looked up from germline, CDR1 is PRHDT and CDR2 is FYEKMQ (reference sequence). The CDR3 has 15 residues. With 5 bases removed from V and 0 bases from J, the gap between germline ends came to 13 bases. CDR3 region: CASSPRGAMNTEAFF. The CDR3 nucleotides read TGTGCCAGCAGCCCCCGTGGGGCAATGAACACTGAAGCTTTCTTT.

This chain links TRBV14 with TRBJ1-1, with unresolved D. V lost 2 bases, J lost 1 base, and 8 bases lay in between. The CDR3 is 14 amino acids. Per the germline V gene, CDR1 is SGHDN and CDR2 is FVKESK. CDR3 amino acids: CASSQNRWNTEAFF. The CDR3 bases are TGTGCCAGCAGCCAAAACAGATGGAACACTGAAGCTTTCTTT.

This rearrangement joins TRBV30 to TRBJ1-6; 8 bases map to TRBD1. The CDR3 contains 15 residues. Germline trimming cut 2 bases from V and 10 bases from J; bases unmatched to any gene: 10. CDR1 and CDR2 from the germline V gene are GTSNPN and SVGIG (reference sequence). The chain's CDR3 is CAWSYTGTGNSPLHF. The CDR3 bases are TGTGCCTGGAGTTACACCGGGACAGGAAACTCACCCCTCCACTTT.

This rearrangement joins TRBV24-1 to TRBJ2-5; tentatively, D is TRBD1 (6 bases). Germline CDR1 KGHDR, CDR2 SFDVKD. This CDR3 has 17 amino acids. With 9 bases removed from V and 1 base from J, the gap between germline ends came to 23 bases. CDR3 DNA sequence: TGTGCCACCCAACCCTCTTTCGTAACAGGGCCCCAAGAGACCCAGTACTTC. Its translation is CATQPSFVTGPQETQYF.

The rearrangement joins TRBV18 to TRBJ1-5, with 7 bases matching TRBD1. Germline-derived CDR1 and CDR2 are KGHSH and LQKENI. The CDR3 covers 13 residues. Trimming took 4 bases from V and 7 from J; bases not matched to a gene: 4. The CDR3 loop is CASSLDRDQPQHF. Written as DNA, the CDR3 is TGTGCCAGCTCACTCGACAGGGACCAGCCCCAGCATTTT.

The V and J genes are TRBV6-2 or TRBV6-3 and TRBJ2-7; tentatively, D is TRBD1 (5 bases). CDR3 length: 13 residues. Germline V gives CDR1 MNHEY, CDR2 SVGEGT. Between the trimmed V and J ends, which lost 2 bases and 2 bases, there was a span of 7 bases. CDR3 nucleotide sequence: TGTGCCAGCAGTTACGGGGCGGCCTACGAGCAGTACTTC. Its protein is CASSYGAAYEQYF.

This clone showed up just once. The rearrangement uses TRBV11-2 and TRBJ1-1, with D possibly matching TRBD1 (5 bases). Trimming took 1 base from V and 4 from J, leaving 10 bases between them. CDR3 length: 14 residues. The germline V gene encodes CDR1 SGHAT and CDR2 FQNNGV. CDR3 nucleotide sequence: TGTGCCAGCAGCTTAGTGAACAGGCCCACTGAAGCTTTCTTT. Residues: CASSLVNRPTEAFF.

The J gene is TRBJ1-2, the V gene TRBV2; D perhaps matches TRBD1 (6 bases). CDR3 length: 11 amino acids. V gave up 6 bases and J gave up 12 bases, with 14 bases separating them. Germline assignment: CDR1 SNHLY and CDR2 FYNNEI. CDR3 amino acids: CASRYSGVDTF. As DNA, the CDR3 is TGTGCCAGCAGATACTCAGGGGTTGACACCTTC. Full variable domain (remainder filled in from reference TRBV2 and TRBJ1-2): EPEVTQTPSHQVTQMGQEVILRCVPISNHLYFYWYRQILGQKVEFLVSFYNNEISEKSEIFDDQFSVERPDGSNFTLKIRSTKLEDSAMYFCASRYSGVDTFGSGTRLTVV.

The DNA for the CDR3 is TGCGCCAGCAAGACGGGGGGAACAGATACGCAGTATTTT. Encoded protein: CASKTGGTDTQYF. The chain combines TRBV5-1 with TRBJ2-3; 7 nucleotides align to TRBD2. Per the germline V gene, CDR1 is SGHRS and CDR2 is YFSETQ. The CDR3 sequence is 13 residues long. J gave up 3 bases and V 6 bases, and 4 bases lay outside the gene matches. The variable domain in full, with the rest retrieved from reference TRBV5-1 and TRBJ2-3, is KAGVTQTPRYLIKTRGQQVTLSCSPISGHRSVSWYQQTPGQGLQFLFEYFSETQRNKGNFPGRFSGRQFSNSRSEMNVSTLELGDSALYLCASKTGGTDTQYFGPGTRLTVL.

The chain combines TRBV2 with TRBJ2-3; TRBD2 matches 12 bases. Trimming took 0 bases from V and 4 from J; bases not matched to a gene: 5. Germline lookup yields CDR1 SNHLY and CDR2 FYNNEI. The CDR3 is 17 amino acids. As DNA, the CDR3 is TGTGCCAGCAGTGAAGCGCGTCTAGCGGGGGGGCCAGATACGCAGTATTTT. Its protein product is CASSEARLAGGPDTQYF.

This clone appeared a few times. Here the CDR3 DNA reads TGTGCCAGCAGCTACAGTAGCTCCTACGAGCAGTACTTC. Residues: CASSYSSSYEQYF. V gene TRBV11-2 combines with J gene TRBJ2-7; no clear D. The CDR3 is 13 residues long. The V and J ends lost 4 bases and 0 bases respectively, with 7 bases between them. Germline assignment: CDR1 SGHAT and CDR2 FQNNGV.

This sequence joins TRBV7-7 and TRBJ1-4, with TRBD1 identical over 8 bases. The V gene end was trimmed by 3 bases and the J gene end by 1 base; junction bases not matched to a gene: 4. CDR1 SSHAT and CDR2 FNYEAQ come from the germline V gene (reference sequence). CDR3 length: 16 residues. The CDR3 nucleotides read TGTGCCAGCAGCTTTGGAACAGGGGGAACTAATGAAAAACTGTTTTTT. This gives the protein CASSFGTGGTNEKLFF. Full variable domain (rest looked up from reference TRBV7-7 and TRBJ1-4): GAGVSQSPRYKVTKRGQDVTLRCDPISSHATLYWYQQALGQGPEFLTYFNYEAQPDKSGLPSDRFSAERPEGSISTLTIQRTEQRDSAMYRCASSFGTGGTNEKLFFGSGTQLSVL.

In nucleotides, the CDR3 is TGTGCCAGTAGTGGCCGTAGACTATTCACAGATACGCAGTATTTT. The encoded protein is CASSGRRLFTDTQYF. This chain joins TRBV19 and TRBJ2-3, with D possibly being TRBD2 (5 bases). Germline loops: CDR1 LNHDA, CDR2 SQIVND (reference sequence). This CDR3 is built from 15 residues. Between the trimmed V and J ends, which lost 5 bases and 2 bases, there was a span of 14 bases.

The CDR3 DNA is TGTGCCATCAGTGCCCTGACCTGGGGACTCTCTGGAAACACCATATATTTT. Translating it yields CAISALTWGLSGNTIYF. The chain uses TRBV10-3 and TRBJ1-3; tentative D call: TRBD1 (5 bases). V shed 4 bases and J shed 0 bases, with 16 bases lying between them. Germline CDR1 ENHRY, CDR2 SYGVKD. The CDR3 sequence is 17 residues long.

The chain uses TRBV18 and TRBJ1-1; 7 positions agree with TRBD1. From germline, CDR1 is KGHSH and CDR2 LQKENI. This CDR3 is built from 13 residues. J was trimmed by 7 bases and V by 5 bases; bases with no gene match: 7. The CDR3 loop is CASSTRGDGEAFF. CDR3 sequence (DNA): TGTGCCAGCTCAACCAGGGGGGATGGTGAAGCTTTCTTT.

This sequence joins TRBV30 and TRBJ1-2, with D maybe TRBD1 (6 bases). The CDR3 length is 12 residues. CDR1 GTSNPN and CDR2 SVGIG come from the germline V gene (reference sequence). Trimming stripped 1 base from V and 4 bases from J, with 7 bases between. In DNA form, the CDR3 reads TGTGCCTGGAGTGCAGGGGCCTATGGCTACACCTTC. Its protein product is CAWSAGAYGYTF.

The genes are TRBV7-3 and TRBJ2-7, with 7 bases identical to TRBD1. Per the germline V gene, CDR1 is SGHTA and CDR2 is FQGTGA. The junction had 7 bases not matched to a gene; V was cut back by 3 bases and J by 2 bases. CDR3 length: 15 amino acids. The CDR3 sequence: CASSFHRGPTYEQYF. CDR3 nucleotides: TGTGCCAGCAGCTTCCACAGGGGCCCCACCTACGAGCAGTACTTC.

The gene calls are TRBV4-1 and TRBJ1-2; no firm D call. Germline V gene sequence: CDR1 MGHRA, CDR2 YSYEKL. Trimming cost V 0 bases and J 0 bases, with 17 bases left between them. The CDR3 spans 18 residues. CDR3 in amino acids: CASSQDRTPRLPNYGYTF. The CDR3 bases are TGCGCCAGCAGCCAAGATCGGACTCCACGTCTACCTAACTATGGCTACACCTTC.

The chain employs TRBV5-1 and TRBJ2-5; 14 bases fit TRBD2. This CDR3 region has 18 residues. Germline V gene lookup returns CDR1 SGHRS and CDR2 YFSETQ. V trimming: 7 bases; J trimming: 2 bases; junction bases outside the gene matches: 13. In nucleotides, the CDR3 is TGCGCCAGCTCTGGTTTCGGACTAGCGGGGGGCCCACAAGAGACCCAGTACTTC. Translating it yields CASSGFGLAGGPQETQYF.

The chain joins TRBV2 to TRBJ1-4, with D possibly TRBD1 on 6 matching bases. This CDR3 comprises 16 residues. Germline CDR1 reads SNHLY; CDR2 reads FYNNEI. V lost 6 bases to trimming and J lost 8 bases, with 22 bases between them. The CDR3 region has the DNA TGTGCCAGCAGCGGGGGGGCGGAAGGTCCTTGGGAAAAACTGTTTTTT. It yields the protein CASSGGAEGPWEKLFF.

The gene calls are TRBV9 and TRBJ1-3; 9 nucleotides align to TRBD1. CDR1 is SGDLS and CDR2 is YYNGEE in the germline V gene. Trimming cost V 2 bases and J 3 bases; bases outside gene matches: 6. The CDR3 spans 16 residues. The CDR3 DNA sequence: TGTGCCAGCAGCGTTGAAACAGGGGGCGGTGGAAACACCATATATTTT. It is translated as CASSVETGGGGNTIYF.

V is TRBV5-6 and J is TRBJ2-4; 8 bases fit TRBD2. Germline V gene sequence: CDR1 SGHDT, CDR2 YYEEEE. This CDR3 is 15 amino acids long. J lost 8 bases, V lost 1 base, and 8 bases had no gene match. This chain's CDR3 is CASSLREGGLDIQYF. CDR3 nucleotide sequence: TGTGCCAGCAGCTTGCGGGAGGGCGGTCTTGACATTCAGTACTTC.

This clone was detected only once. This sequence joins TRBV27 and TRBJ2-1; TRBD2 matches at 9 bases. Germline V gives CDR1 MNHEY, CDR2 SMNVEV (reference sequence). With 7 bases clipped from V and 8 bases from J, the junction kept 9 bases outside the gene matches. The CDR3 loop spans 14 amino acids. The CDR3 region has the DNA TGTGCCAGCACCCCGGCGGGGGGGCCCTATGAGCAGTTCTTC. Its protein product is CASTPAGGPYEQFF.

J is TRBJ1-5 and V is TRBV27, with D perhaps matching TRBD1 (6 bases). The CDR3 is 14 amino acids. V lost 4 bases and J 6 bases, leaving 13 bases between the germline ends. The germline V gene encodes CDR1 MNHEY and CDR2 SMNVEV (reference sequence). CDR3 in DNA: TGTGCCAGCAGTTCACAGGGAACCGGTCAGCCCCAGCATTTT. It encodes CASSSQGTGQPQHF.

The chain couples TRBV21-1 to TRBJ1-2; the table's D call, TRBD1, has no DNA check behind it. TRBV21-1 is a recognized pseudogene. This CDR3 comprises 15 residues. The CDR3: CASSKARAGHTGYTF. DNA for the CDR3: TGTGCCAGCAGCAAAGCACGAGCAGGTCATACGGGCTACACCTTC.

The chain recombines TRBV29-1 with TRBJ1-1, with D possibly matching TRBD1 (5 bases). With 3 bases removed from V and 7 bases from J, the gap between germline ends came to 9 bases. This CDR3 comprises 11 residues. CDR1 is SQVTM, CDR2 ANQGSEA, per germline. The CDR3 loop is CSVEARGEAFF. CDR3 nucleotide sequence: TGCAGCGTTGAGGCAAGGGGTGAAGCTTTCTTT.

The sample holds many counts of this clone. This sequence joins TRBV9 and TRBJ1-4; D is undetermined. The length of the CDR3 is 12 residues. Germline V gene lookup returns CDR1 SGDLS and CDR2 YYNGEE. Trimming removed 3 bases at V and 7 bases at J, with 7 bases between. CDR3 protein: CASSADFEKLFF. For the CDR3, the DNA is TGTGCCAGCAGCGCGGACTTTGAAAAACTGTTTTTT.

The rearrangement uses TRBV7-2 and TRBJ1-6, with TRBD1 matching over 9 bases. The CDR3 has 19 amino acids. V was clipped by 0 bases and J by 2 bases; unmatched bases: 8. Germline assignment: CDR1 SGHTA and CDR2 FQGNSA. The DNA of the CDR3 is TGTGCCAGCAGCTTAGCACCGGGACAGGGCTCGACCTATAATTCACCCCTCCACTTT. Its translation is CASSLAPGQGSTYNSPLHF.

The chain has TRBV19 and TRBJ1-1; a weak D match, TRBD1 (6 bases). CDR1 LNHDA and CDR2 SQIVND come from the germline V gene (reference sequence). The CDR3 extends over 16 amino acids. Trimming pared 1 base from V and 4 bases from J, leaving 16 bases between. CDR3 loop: CASSIAPGHLVTEAFF. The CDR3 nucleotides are TGTGCCAGTAGTATAGCCCCGGGACATCTCGTCACTGAAGCTTTCTTT.

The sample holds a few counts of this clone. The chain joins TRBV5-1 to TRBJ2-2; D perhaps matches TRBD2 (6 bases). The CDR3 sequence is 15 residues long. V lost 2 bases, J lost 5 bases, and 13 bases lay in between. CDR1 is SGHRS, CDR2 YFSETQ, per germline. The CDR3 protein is CASSFLAGGTGELFF. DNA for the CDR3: TGCGCCAGCAGCTTCCTAGCAGGAGGGACCGGGGAGCTGTTTTTT.